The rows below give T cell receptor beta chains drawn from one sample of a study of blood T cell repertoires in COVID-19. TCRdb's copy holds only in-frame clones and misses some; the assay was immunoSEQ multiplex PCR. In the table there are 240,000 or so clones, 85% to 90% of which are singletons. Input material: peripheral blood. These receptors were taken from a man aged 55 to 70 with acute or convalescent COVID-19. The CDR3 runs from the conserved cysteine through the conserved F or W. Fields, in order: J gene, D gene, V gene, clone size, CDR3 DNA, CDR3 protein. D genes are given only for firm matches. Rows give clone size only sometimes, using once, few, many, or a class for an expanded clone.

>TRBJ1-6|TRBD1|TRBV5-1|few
TGCGCCAGCAGCACGGACAGGGGGCATGGAGTTTCCTATAATTCACCCCTCCACTTT
CASSTDRGHGVSYNSPLHF
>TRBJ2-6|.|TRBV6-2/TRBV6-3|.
TGTGCCAGCAGCCTCCCTCTCTGGGCCTCCCAGTCTGGGGCCAACGTCCTGACTTTC
CASSLPLWASQSGANVLTF
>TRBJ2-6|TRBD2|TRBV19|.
TGTGCCAGTAGTCTAACCCTCCGGGACTACTCTGGGGCCAACGTCCTGACTTTC
CASSLTLRDYSGANVLTF
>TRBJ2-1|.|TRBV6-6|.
TGTGCCAGCAGCATAACGACAGGCCTTGAGCAGTTCTTC
CASSITTGLEQFF
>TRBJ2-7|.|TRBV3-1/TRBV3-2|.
TGTGCCAGCAGCCAACCCCGGGGCGAGCAGTACTTC
CASSQPRGEQYF
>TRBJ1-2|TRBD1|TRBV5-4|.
TGTGCCAGCAGCTTGGGACAGGGGGCGCGTGGCTATGGCTACACCTTC
CASSLGQGARGYGYTF
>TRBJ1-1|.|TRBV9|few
TGTGCCAGCAGCGTAGGGGGGCGAGGGAACACTGAAGCTTTCTTT
CASSVGGRGNTEAFF
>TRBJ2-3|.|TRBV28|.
TGTGCCAGCACCCCCTCCGCGGGGGCGTGGGGCACAGATACGCAGTATTTT
CASTPSAGAWGTDTQYF
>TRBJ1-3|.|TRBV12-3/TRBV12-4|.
TGTGCCAGCAGATCCAGCTCTGGAAACACCATATATTTT
CASRSSSGNTIYF
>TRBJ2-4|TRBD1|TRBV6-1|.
TGTGCCAGCAGTGAATTGGTACAGGGGGCGAACATTCAGTACTTC
CASSELVQGANIQYF
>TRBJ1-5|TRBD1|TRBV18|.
TGTGCCAGCTCCCCGGGGACAGGGGGCATCATCGGCAATCAGCCCCAGCATTTT
CASSPGTGGIIGNQPQHF
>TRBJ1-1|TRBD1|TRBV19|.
TGTGCCAGTAGTAGTACAGGGGACACTGAAGCTTTCTTT
CASSSTGDTEAFF
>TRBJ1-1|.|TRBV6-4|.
TGTGCCAGCAGCCCCGAGCGGGCGGCGACTGAAGCTTTCTTT
CASSPERAATEAFF
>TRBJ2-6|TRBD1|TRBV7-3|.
TGTGCCAGCAGTAGGGACAGTTCCCCTGGGGCCAACGTCCTGACTTTC
CASSRDSSPGANVLTF
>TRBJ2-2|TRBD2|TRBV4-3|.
TGCGCCAGCAGCCACCCGGGCGGGGGGCTAGGGAACACCGGGGAGCTGTTTTTT
CASSHPGGGLGNTGELFF
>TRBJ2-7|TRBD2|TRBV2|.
TGTGCCAGCCGGAGCTGGGCTAGCGGGACCTACGAGCAGTACTTC
CASRSWASGTYEQYF
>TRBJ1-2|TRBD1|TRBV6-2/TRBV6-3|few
TGTGCCAGCAGTTACCCGAGACAGGGGAACTATGGCTACACCTTC
CASSYPRQGNYGYTF
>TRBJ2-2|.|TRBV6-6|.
TGTGCCAGCGAGACGGGCGGGGAGCTGTTTTTT
CASETGGELFF
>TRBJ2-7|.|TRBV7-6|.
TGTGCCAGCAGCGAGGGTCGGGACGAGCAGTACTTC
CASSEGRDEQYF
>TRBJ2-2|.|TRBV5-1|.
TGCGCCAGCAGCTTGAGTCGGGGGGCAGACACCGGGGAGCTGTTTTTT
CASSLSRGADTGELFF
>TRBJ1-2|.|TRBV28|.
TGTGCCAGCAGTCCACCCTGGGGTTCAGGGGACTATGGCTACACCTTC
CASSPPWGSGDYGYTF
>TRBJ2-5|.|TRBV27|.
TGTGCCAGCTCAAACCTTCGACTCGTTGGGGAGACCCAGTACTTC
CASSNLRLVGETQYF
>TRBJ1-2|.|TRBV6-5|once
TGTGCCAGCAGTTATCGGCCGGGAGGGGCTGGCTACACCTTC
CASSYRPGGAGYTF
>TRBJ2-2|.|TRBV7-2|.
TGTGCCAGCAGCTTAGATATCGCGGGATCGAACACCGGGGAGCTGTTTTTT
CASSLDIAGSNTGELFF
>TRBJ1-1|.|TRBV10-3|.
TGTGCCATCAGTGAAACAGGGAGTTCGGACACTGAAGCTTTCTTT
CAISETGSSDTEAFF
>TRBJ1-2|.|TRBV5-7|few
TGTGCCAGCAGCAAATTAGAGGGTTACGGGGGCTACACCTTC
CASSKLEGYGGYTF
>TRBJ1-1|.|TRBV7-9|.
TGTGCCAGCAGCTCGGGACAAAGAACTGAAGCTTTCTTT
CASSSGQRTEAFF
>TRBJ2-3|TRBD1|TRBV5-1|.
TGCGCCAGCAGCTTGGAGGGACAGGGGTGGACAGATACGCAGTATTTT
CASSLEGQGWTDTQYF
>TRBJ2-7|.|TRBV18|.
TGTGCCAGCTCACCCGGTAGCCAGTACGAGCAGTACTTC
CASSPGSQYEQYF
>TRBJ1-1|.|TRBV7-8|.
TGTGCCAGCAGCTCCGGGGGGGTTGAAGCTTTCTTT
CASSSGGVEAFF
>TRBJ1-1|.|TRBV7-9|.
TGTGCCAGCAGCTTAACCGAGAAGACAGCCGAAGCTTTCTTT
CASSLTEKTAEAFF